One T cell receptor beta chain is described in this entry. Its antigen is undetermined. Trimming cost V 3 bases and J 3 bases, with 3 bases left between them. Germline CDR1 DFQATT, CDR2 SNEGSKA (reference sequence). This CDR3 is built from 11 residues. The data stem from a study of PD-1 blockade in mismatch repair-deficient tumors. TCRdb's table, derived via immunoSEQ multiplex PCR, lists solely in-frame clones and lacks some. The sample lists 120,000 or so clones; around nine tenths were seen once. Study results and limitations: Tumor-resident clones, often undetectable pretreatment in blood, expanded then contracted after pembrolizumab.

This chain uses TRBV20-1 with TRBJ2-1; D is undetermined. This TCR was recovered from an adult with mismatch repair-deficient cancer. The sample in question was peripheral blood, obtained roughly 67 weeks after starting pembrolizumab. The CDR3 DNA sequence: TGCAGTGCTAGGAACTACAATGAGCAGTTCTTC. This encodes CSARNYNEQFF.